Shown below are 19 T cell receptor beta chains from a single sample sequenced in a study of CD8 T cells in ankylosing spondylitis. TCRdb reprocessed the 5' RACE reads with MiXCR, giving one entry per CDR3 protein. Of 250,000 to 350,000 distinct CDR3 sequences listed, 15% to 20% were seen once; the top ten hold under 8.5%. The sequenced material came from blood, either unsorted or a sorted T cell fraction (not recorded which). These receptors came from a male donor with ankylosing spondylitis or in good health (not recorded which).

This chain uses TRBV6-2 or TRBV6-3 with TRBJ2-3; D call uncertain. The V end was cut by 6 bases, the J end by 4 bases, with 20 bases between. The CDR3 extends over 16 amino acids. Looked up from germline, CDR1 is MNHEY and CDR2 is SVGEGT. The CDR3 reads CASRKTGASGPDTQYF. In nucleotides, the CDR3 is TGTGCCAGCAGAAAGACTGGAGCCTCCGGTCCAGATACGCAGTATTTT.

In its sample, this clonotype was seen many times. This chain joins TRBV12-3 or TRBV12-4 and TRBJ1-5, with D unclear. The CDR3 is 12 amino acids. Trimming took 0 bases from V and 11 from J, leaving 8 bases between them. CDR3 DNA sequence: TGTGCCAGCAGTTTAGCGCTGGGGTCCCAGCATTTT. This gives the protein CASSLALGSQHF.

This clonotype was seen ten or more times. The V gene is TRBV5-1, the J gene TRBJ2-1; D might be TRBD1 (6 bases). CDR3 size: 17 residues. Germline assignment: CDR1 SGHRS and CDR2 YFSETQ. Trimming stripped 4 bases from V and 0 bases from J, with 17 bases between. CDR3 DNA sequence: TGCGCCAGCAGCCCAACTACGGGACACAGCTCCTACAATGAGCAGTTCTTC. Its protein product is CASSPTTGHSSYNEQFF.

V is TRBV12-3 or TRBV12-4 and J is TRBJ2-2; the match to TRBD2 covers 13 bases. CDR3 length: 15 residues. V was pared by 5 bases and J by 6 bases, with 3 bases of the junction left unmatched. The CDR3: CASSRTSGSPGELFF. CDR3 sequence (DNA): TGTGCCAGCAGTCGGACTAGCGGGAGCCCCGGGGAGCTGTTTTTT.

The chain has TRBV5-1 and TRBJ1-5; 7 nucleotides line up with TRBD1. The CDR3 is 14 residues long. The germline gives CDR1 SGHRS, CDR2 YFSETQ. With 0 bases clipped from V and 7 bases from J, the junction kept 4 bases outside the gene matches. CDR3 in amino acids: CASSLEAGGQPQHF. The CDR3 coding sequence is TGCGCCAGCAGCTTGGAGGCAGGGGGGCAGCCCCAGCATTTT. Combining the CDR3 with reference TRBV5-1 and TRBJ1-5 gives the whole variable domain KAGVTQTPRYLIKTRGQQVTLSCSPISGHRSVSWYQQTPGQGLQFLFEYFSETQRNKGNFPGRFSGRQFSNSRSEMNVSTLELGDSALYLCASSLEAGGQPQHFGDGTRLSIL.

In its sample, this clonotype was seen many times. This sequence joins TRBV6-1 and TRBJ1-1; tentative D call: TRBD1 (6 bases). This CDR3 is built from 17 residues. CDR1 is MNHNS and CDR2 is SASEGT in the germline V gene. V lost 6 bases and J lost 1, with 21 bases in between. CDR3 residues: CASSPSSGAGANTEAFF. The DNA for the CDR3 is TGTGCCAGCAGCCCCTCCTCCGGGGCAGGGGCGAACACTGAAGCTTTCTTT.

The chain is built from TRBV30 and TRBJ2-5, with a tentative D call TRBD1 (5 bases). V was pared by 0 bases and J by 1 base, with 9 bases between. Germline V gene sequence: CDR1 GTSNPN, CDR2 SVGIG (reference sequence). This CDR3 has 14 amino acids. In nucleotides, the CDR3 is TGTGCCTGGAGTGTAATGGGGCCCCAAGAGACCCAGTACTTC. The encoded protein is CAWSVMGPQETQYF. The whole variable domain, filled in from reference TRBV30 and TRBJ2-5, reads SQTIHQWPATLVQPVGSPLSLECTVEGTSNPNLYWYRQAAGRGLQLLFYSVGIGQISSEVPQNLSASRPQDRQFILSSKKLLLSDSGFYLCAWSVMGPQETQYFGPGTRLLVL.

Many counts were recorded for this clonotype. This sequence joins TRBV28 and TRBJ1-6; D unresolved. V lost 5 bases and J 0 bases, leaving 5 bases between the germline ends. CDR3 size: 14 residues. Germline loops: CDR1 MDHEN, CDR2 SYDVKM. For the CDR3, the DNA is TGTGCCAGCAGTGGATCCTCCTATAATTCACCCCTCCACTTT. It translates to CASSGSSYNSPLHF. The entire variable domain, with the rest obtained from reference TRBV28 and TRBJ1-6, is as follows: DVKVTQSSRYLVKRTGEKVFLECVQDMDHENMFWYRQDPGLGLRLIYFSYDVKMKEKGDIPEGYSVSREKKERFSLILESASTNQTSMYLCASSGSSYNSPLHFGNGTRLTVT.

This clonotype appeared a few times. V usage is TRBV20-1 and J usage is TRBJ2-2; 8 bases are a match to TRBD1. Per the germline V gene, CDR1 is DFQATT and CDR2 is SNEGSKA (reference sequence). J gave up 2 bases and V 3 bases, and 11 bases lay outside the gene matches. This CDR3 region has 17 residues. CDR3 sequence: CSASKAGGHTNTGELFF. CDR3 DNA: TGCAGTGCTAGTAAGGCAGGGGGCCATACTAACACCGGGGAGCTGTTTTTT.

The J gene is TRBJ2-1, the V gene TRBV5-1; the match to TRBD2 covers 8 bases. V lost 1 base to trimming and J lost 1 base; unmatched junction nucleotides: 10. Germline lookup yields CDR1 SGHRS and CDR2 YFSETQ. This CDR3 is built from 18 residues. The CDR3 DNA reads as TGCGCCAGCAGCTTGTCTCCGGGGGGGCCGGGTTCCTACAATGAGCAGTTCTTC. Amino acid sequence: CASSLSPGGPGSYNEQFF.

V gene TRBV7-3 combines with J gene TRBJ1-1; a possible D gene is TRBD1 (5 bases). This CDR3 has 13 amino acids. V was trimmed by 2 bases and J by 4 bases, leaving 8 bases between them. Germline loops: CDR1 SGHTA, CDR2 FQGTGA. The CDR3 protein is CASSLGTSTEAFF. CDR3 in DNA: TGTGCCAGCAGCTTAGGGACGTCCACTGAAGCTTTCTTT.

The chain employs TRBV12-3 or TRBV12-4 and TRBJ1-1; D not resolved. Between the trimmed V and J ends, which lost 1 base and 3 bases, there was a span of 9 bases. The CDR3 loop spans 14 amino acids. Here the CDR3 DNA reads TGTGCCAGCAGTTTAGGGCCCCGACACACTGAAGCTTTCTTT. This sequence encodes CASSLGPRHTEAFF.

The table lists this clonotype with many counts. J is TRBJ2-3 and V is TRBV9; 11 nucleotides match TRBD1. The CDR3 sequence is 16 residues long. Germline V CDR1 and CDR2: SGDLS, YYNGEE. V was clipped by 0 bases and J by 3 bases; unmatched bases: 3. CDR3 in amino acids: CASSVEDRGLTDTQYF. The CDR3 DNA follows: TGTGCCAGCAGCGTAGAGGACAGGGGGCTTACAGATACGCAGTATTTT.

This clonotype was seen more than once but under ten times. The chain links TRBV9 to TRBJ1-4; D unclear. The CDR3 consists of 16 residues. Trimming left V 0 bases short and J 0 bases short, with 9 bases between. The V gene's germline CDR1 is SGDLS and CDR2 YYNGEE. For the CDR3, the DNA is TGTGCCAGCAGCGTAGAACCGGTCGCAACTAATGAAAAACTGTTTTTT. This translates into CASSVEPVATNEKLFF.

The chain couples TRBV2 to TRBJ1-1; the D gene is possibly TRBD1 (5 bases). Trimming left V 10 bases short and J 1 base short, with 25 bases between. This CDR3 contains 17 residues. Per germline, CDR1 SNHLY and CDR2 FYNNEI. The CDR3 DNA reads TGTGCCAACAAACTGTCGCCCACAGGTACAGGGAACACTGAAGCTTTCTTT. Translated, it gives CANKLSPTGTGNTEAFF.

This clonotype was counted only a few times. As DNA, the CDR3 is TGCGCCAGCAGCTTTGTGGCAGGGCGCCTCAGCACTGAAGCTTTCTTT. Encoded protein: CASSFVAGRLSTEAFF. This sequence joins TRBV5-1 and TRBJ1-1; D is perhaps TRBD1 (5 bases). The length of the CDR3 is 16 residues. Germline V gene lookup returns CDR1 SGHRS and CDR2 YFSETQ. Trimming shortened V by 2 bases and J by 4 bases, and 18 bases separated the two germline ends.

The chain couples TRBV10-3 to TRBJ1-5; a possible D gene is TRBD1 (5 bases). Trimming removed 0 bases from V and 5 bases from J, with 8 bases in between. The CDR3 consists of 14 residues. The germline V gene encodes CDR1 ENHRY and CDR2 SYGVKD. Here the CDR3 reads CAISESAGYQPQHF. The CDR3 DNA reads as TGTGCCATCAGTGAGTCAGCAGGGTATCAGCCCCAGCATTTT.

The chain employs TRBV6-1 and TRBJ1-3, with D possibly matching TRBD1 (5 bases). The CDR3 extends over 14 amino acids. V lost 5 bases, J lost 4 bases, and 12 bases lay in between. Germline values: CDR1 MNHNS, CDR2 SASEGT. The CDR3 sequence is CASSRQGGGNTIYF. CDR3 sequence (DNA): TGTGCCAGCAGTCGTCAGGGTGGAGGAAACACCATATATTTT.

The V gene is TRBV7-2, the J gene TRBJ2-2; 7 bases are shared with TRBD1. The CDR3 has 16 amino acids. The ends lost 1 base at V and 6 bases at J; junction bases unmatched: 8. CDR1 and CDR2 (germline): SGHTA, FQGNSA. This chain's CDR3 is CASSLGGGRIPGELFF. The CDR3 bases are TGTGCCAGCAGCTTAGGAGGGGGCAGGATACCCGGGGAGCTGTTTTTT.